The 14 T cell receptor beta chains presented below share a single source sample, sequenced in a study of spatial heterogeneity in lung cancer. The time point was: sample taken at primary tumor resection. Researchers sequenced whole RNA taken from tumor, nontumor lung or frozen PBMC without sorting. MiXCR, run by TCRdb on the 5' RACE reads, gives a single entry per CDR3 protein. Here the sample spans 80,000 to 95,000 distinct CDR3 sequences, approximately 8.9% being singletons. Source: PBMCs, taken at surgery. The receptors come from a male donor with early-stage non-small cell lung cancer.

In its sample, this clonotype was seen many times. The rearrangement uses TRBV6-1 and TRBJ2-3, with D tentatively TRBD1 (6 bases). Germline CDR1 MNHNS, CDR2 SASEGT. The V and J ends lost 7 bases and 1 base respectively, with 9 bases between them. The CDR3 covers 13 residues. The CDR3 reads CASKDSRTDTQYF. The DNA for the CDR3 is TGTGCCAGCAAGGACAGCCGCACAGATACGCAGTATTTT.

The genes are TRBV6-1 and TRBJ2-5, with D perhaps matching TRBD1 (5 bases). This CDR3 contains 13 residues. V gave up 4 bases and J gave up 1 base, with 7 bases separating them. CDR1 is MNHNS and CDR2 is SASEGT in the germline V gene. CDR3 residues: CASSARAQETQYF. The CDR3 DNA is TGTGCCAGCAGTGCCAGGGCCCAAGAGACCCAGTACTTC.

This clonotype was seen ten or more times. The CDR3 DNA is TGTGCCAGCAGCTTATGGGGGGGAGGGAGTCAGCCCCAGCATTTT. This translates into CASSLWGGGSQPQHF. This chain joins TRBV7-2 and TRBJ1-5, with D tentatively TRBD1 (5 bases). The ends were cut back, 2 bases at V and 6 bases at J, with 14 bases in the middle. This CDR3 has 15 residues. CDR1 is SGHTA, CDR2 FQGNSA, per germline.

The rearrangement uses TRBV7-8 and TRBJ2-2; 10 bases map to TRBD2. This CDR3 is 16 amino acids long. Trimming took 2 bases from V and 5 from J; bases not matched to a gene: 5. Per germline, CDR1 SGHVS and CDR2 FQNEAQ. The CDR3 reads CASSLRSSGGTGELFF. CDR3 coding DNA: TGTGCCAGCAGCTTAAGAAGTAGCGGGGGGACCGGGGAGCTGTTTTTT.

This clonotype showed up many times. The chain couples TRBV5-4 to TRBJ2-5; D not resolved. Looked up from germline, CDR1 is SGHNT and CDR2 is YYREEE (reference sequence). The length of the CDR3 is 12 residues. V lost 0 bases, J lost 0 bases, and 0 bases lay in between. The CDR3 nucleotides read TGTGCCAGCAGCTTGGACCAAGAGACCCAGTACTTC. It yields the protein CASSLDQETQYF. The variable domain in full, with the rest retrieved from reference TRBV5-4 and TRBJ2-5, is ETGVTQSPTHLIKTRGQQVTLRCSSQSGHNTVSWYQQALGQGPQFIFQYYREEENGRGNFPPRFSGLQFPNYSSELNVNALELDDSALYLCASSLDQETQYFGPGTRLLVL.

The table lists this clonotype with a few counts. The J gene is TRBJ2-5, the V gene TRBV11-2; D is uncertain. The germline V gene has CDR1 SGHAT and CDR2 FQNNGV. V shed 1 base and J shed 2 bases, with 8 bases lying between them. The CDR3 has 14 residues. CDR3 residues: CASSLGTKQETQYF. CDR3 DNA: TGTGCCAGCAGCTTAGGGACCAAGCAAGAGACCCAGTACTTC.

In its sample, this clonotype was seen many times. This chain joins TRBV9 and TRBJ2-1; D is ambiguous. This CDR3 is built from 13 residues. Germline V gene sequence: CDR1 SGDLS, CDR2 YYNGEE. The V and J ends lost 2 bases and 7 bases respectively, with 10 bases between them. CDR3 DNA sequence: TGTGCCAGCAGCGTTGGAGTTGAGAATGAGCAGTTCTTC. Amino acids: CASSVGVENEQFF.

The sample holds a few counts of this clonotype. The genes are TRBV5-1 and TRBJ2-3; no definite D call. This CDR3 is 16 amino acids long. The germline V and J ends were trimmed by 4 bases and 4 bases, with 19 bases remaining between them. Germline V gene sequence: CDR1 SGHRS, CDR2 YFSETQ. CDR3 coding DNA: TGCGCCAGCAGCCCGAACAGTCCCCGAGGAGCAGATACGCAGTATTTT. Translation gives CASSPNSPRGADTQYF. The whole variable domain, remainder taken from reference TRBV5-1 and TRBJ2-3, is KAGVTQTPRYLIKTRGQQVTLSCSPISGHRSVSWYQQTPGQGLQFLFEYFSETQRNKGNFPGRFSGRQFSNSRSEMNVSTLELGDSALYLCASSPNSPRGADTQYFGPGTRLTVL.

This chain links TRBV20-1 with TRBJ2-3, with no clear D. The CDR3 is 11 amino acids. Germline CDR1 DFQATT, CDR2 SNEGSKA (reference sequence). V was cut by 6 bases and J by 3 bases, with 7 bases left in between. This chain's CDR3 is CSAGFTDTQYF. Here the CDR3 DNA reads TGCAGTGCCGGGTTTACAGATACGCAGTATTTT.

This clonotype was found a few times. One end of the junction varies from germline; a read error may be responsible. This chain links TRBV29-1 with TRBJ2-1; 8 nucleotides agree with TRBD2. This CDR3 contains 11 residues. CDR1 and CDR2 (germline): SQVTM, ANQGSEA. CDR3 protein: CSVVLREREGF. In nucleotides, the CDR3 is TGCAGCGTTGTTCTGCGAGAACGGGAGGGCTTC.

This clonotype has ten or more counts. The rearrangement links TRBV7-6 to TRBJ2-6; D ambiguous. In germline, CDR1 is SGHVS, CDR2 FNYEAQ. The ends were cut back, 5 bases at V and 2 bases at J, with 7 bases in the middle. The CDR3 covers 14 residues. The chain's CDR3 is CASSARTGANVLTF. DNA of the CDR3: TGTGCCAGCAGCGCCCGGACTGGGGCCAACGTCCTGACTTTC.

The table lists this clonotype with a few counts. The chain combines TRBV6-2 or TRBV6-3 with TRBJ1-1; D is unclear. This CDR3 is 11 amino acids long. Germline lookup yields CDR1 MNHEY and CDR2 SVGEGT. The germline V and J ends were trimmed by 6 bases and 6 bases, with 8 bases remaining between them. CDR3 amino acids: CASSQGSEAFF. The CDR3 bases are TGTGCCAGCAGCCAAGGGTCTGAAGCTTTCTTT.

The chain is built from TRBV10-3 and TRBJ2-5; TRBD1 is a possible D gene (7 bases). The CDR3 sequence is 16 residues long. Deletions cut 7 bases from V and 5 bases from J, with 23 bases between. Germline loops: CDR1 ENHRY, CDR2 SYGVKD. CDR3 sequence (DNA): TGTGCCATCACCGGAGGGGGCCCCCGGGGGAAGGAGACCCAGTACTTC. Translating gives CAITGGGPRGKETQYF.

The table lists this clonotype with many counts. The V call is TRBV4-3, the J call TRBJ2-3; D call uncertain. The CDR3 extends over 13 amino acids. With 1 base removed from V and 7 bases from J, the gap between germline ends came to 9 bases. CDR1 is LGHNA and CDR2 is YSLEER in the germline V gene. Here the CDR3 reads CASSQVIANTQYF. CDR3 in DNA: TGCGCCAGCAGCCAAGTGATAGCCAATACGCAGTATTTT.